Many counts were recorded for the clone carrying this TCR beta chain. As yet, its antigen is unknown. The data derive from a study of T cells after yellow fever vaccination. Study results and caveats: Repertoires obtained by FACS sorting could include abundant clonotypes that entered as contaminants from the bulk population.

The CDR3 loop spans 14 amino acids. Germline values: CDR1 SEHNR, CDR2 FQNEAQ (reference sequence). The V segment lost 5 bases and the J segment 1 base; nucleotides outside the gene matches: 4. TCRdb fed the 5' RACE reads into MiXCR, producing one record per CDR3 protein. The sample contains some 250,000 distinct CDR3 sequences, 6.9% of which appear only once. The chain combines TRBV7-9 with TRBJ1-1; 7 bases align to TRBD1. The clonotype comes from a man aged 25-40 years who received the YFV17D yellow fever vaccine. This material consisted of CD4+ T cells sorted from PBMCs, taken 15 days after the yellow fever booster vaccination. The CDR3 sequence: CASSRDRANTEAFF. CDR3 sequence (DNA): TGTGCCAGCAGCCGAGACAGGGCGAACACTGAAGCTTTCTTT.